This T cell receptor (beta chain) was identified in a study of technical replicates of blood from several donors listed by TCRdb under 2017. Of note for this clone: Its recognized antigen is unknown. No clone much larger than this one lies a single base away; base qualities are absent.

Measured from the cysteine to the phenylalanine, the CDR3 is 13 residues long. Kept here is only the CDR3 DNA, which spans 39 bases and is read in frame from base 1. V sheds 3 bases and J sheds 10 bases, leaving 16 bases between their ends. The germline V gene encodes CDR1 SGHRS and CDR2 YFSETQ. Library construction relied on the immunoSEQ multiplex PCR assay. TCRdb took over this immuneACCESS table, retaining in-frame rearrangements with V and J assigned. Such tables are incomplete; in checked studies, under half of the missing clones stem from an unresolved V gene, and the remainder is unexplained. The sample has under 90,000 clones on record, almost 98% of them singletons. Over 0.2% of the sample is in the top ten clones.

Sample: T cells isolated from PBMCs. This TCR derives from a human donor in good health. The chain couples TRBV5-1 to TRBJ2-5, and perhaps TRBD1 as D gene, on 6 matching bases. The CDR3 corresponds to CASSSWGPDFQYF. The DNA sequence is TGCGCCAGCAGCTCTTGGGGGCCGGATTTCCAGTACTTC.